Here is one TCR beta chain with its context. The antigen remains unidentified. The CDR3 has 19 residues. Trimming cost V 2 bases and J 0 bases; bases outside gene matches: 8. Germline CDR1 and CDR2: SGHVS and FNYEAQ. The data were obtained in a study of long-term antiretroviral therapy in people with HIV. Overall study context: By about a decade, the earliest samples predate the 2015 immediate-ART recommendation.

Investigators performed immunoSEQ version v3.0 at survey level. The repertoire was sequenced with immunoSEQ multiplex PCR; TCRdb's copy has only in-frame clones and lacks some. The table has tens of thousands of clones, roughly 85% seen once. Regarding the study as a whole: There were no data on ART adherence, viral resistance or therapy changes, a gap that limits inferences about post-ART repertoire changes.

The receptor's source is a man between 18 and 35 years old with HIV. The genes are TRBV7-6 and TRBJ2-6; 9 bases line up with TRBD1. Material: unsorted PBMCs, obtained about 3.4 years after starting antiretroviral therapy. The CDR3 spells CASSLPVGTGSSGANVLTF. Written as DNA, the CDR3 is TGTGCCAGCAGCTTACCCGTGGGGACAGGGTCCTCTGGGGCCAACGTCCTGACTTTC.